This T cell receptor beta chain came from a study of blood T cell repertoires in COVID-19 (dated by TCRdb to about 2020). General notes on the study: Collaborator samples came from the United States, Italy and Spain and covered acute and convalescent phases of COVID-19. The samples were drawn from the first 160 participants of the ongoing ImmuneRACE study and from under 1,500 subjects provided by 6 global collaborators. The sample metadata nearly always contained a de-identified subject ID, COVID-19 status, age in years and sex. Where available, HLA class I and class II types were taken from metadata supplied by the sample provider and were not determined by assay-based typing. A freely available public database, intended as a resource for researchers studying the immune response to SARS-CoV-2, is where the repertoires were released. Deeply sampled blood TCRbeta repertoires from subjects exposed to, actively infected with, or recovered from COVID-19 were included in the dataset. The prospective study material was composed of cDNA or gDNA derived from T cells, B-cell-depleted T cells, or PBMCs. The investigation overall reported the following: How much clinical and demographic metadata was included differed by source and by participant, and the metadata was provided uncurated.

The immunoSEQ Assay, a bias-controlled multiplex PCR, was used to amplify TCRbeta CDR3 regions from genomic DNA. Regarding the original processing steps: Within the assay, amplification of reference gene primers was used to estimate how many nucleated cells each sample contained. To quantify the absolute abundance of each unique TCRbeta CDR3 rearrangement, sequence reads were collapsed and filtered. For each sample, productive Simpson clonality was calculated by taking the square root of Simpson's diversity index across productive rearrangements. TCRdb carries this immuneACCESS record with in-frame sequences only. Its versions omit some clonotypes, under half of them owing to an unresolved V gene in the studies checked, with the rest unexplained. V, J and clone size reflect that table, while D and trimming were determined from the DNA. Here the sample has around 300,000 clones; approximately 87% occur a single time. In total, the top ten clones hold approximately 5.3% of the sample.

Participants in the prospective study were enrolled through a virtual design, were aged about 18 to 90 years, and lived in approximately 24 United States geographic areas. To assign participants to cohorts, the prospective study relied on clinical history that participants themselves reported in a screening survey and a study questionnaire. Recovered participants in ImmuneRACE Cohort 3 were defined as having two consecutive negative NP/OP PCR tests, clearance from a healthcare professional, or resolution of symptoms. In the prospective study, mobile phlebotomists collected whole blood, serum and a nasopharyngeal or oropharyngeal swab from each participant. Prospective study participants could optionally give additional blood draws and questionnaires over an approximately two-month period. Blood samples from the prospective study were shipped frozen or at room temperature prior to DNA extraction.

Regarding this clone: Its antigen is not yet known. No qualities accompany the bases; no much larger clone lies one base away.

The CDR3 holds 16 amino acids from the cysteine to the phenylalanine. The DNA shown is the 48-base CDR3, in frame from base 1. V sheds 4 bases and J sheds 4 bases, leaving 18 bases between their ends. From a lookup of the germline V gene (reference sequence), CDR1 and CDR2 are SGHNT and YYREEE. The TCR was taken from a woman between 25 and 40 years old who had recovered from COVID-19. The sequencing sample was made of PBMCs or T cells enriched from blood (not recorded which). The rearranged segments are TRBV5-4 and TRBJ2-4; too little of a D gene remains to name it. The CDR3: CASSELLGARKNIQYF. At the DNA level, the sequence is TGTGCCAGCAGCGAGCTCCTTGGCGCTAGAAAAAACATTCAGTACTTC. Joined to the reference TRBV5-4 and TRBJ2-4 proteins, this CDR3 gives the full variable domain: ETGVTQSPTHLIKTRGQQVTLRCSSQSGHNTVSWYQQALGQGPQFIFQYYREEENGRGNFPPRFSGLQFPNYSSELNVNALELDDSALYLCASSELLGARKNIQYFGAGTRLSVL.